The clone carrying this T cell receptor beta chain was seen only once. This sample includes further DNA sequences coding for the same CDR3. Original processing notes: Reference gene primer amplification in the assay estimated nucleated cell counts. Generated by immunoSEQ multiplex PCR, the TCRdb table keeps only in-frame clones and is missing some. That table gives V, J and clone size, and the DNA gave D and trimming. The sample includes about 400,000 clones, 86% of them seen just once. This record comes from a study of blood T cell repertoires in COVID-19. Study overall: COVID-19 samples collected from the United States, Italy and Spain covered acute and convalescent phases. Nucleic acid was either cDNA or gDNA, and it came from T cells, B-cell-depleted T cells, or PBMCs.

Germline assignment: CDR1 SGHAT and CDR2 FQNNGV. The V gene lost 2 bases and the J gene lost 3 bases, with 7 bases spanning the gap. CDR3 length equals 14 residues. The material sequenced was peripheral blood. The rearrangement links TRBV11-2 to TRBJ2-2; D ambiguous. The clonotype originates from a woman aged 25 to 45 with active or convalescent COVID-19. This CDR3 is CASSLPRDTGELFF. The CDR3 region has the DNA TGTGCCAGCAGCTTACCTCGTGACACCGGGGAGCTGTTTTTT.